One sample yielded the 8 T cell receptor beta chains listed below, sequenced in a study of T cells in Graves' hyperthyroidism and ophthalmopathy. RNA transcripts provided the source from which TCR beta CDR3 regions were amplified. HTBI primers were employed in a first-round RT-PCR of the TCR CDR3. MiXCR, run by TCRdb on the multiplex PCR reads, gives a single entry per CDR3 protein. The sample records about 600,000 distinct CDR3 sequences, approximately 15% being singletons. The sample taken for sequencing was blood. The receptors derive from a woman aged 40 to 50 with Graves' ophthalmopathy.

This clonotype was detected a few times. The chain is built from TRBV11-3 and TRBJ2-1; TRBD2 matches 15 bases. The CDR3 totals 16 residues. Trimming at V came to 5 bases and at J to 10 bases, leaving 9 bases not matched to a gene. Germline CDR1 reads SGHNT; CDR2 reads YENEEA. Here the CDR3 reads CASSLGLAGGLREQFF. CDR3 nucleotide sequence: TGTGCCAGCAGCCTCGGACTAGCGGGGGGGCTCAGGGAGCAGTTCTTC.

V and J are TRBV7-9 and TRBJ2-5, with TRBD2 matching over 11 bases. The CDR3 is 16 residues long. V trimming: 6 bases; J trimming: 2 bases; junction bases outside the gene matches: 8. Germline V CDR1 and CDR2: SEHNR, FQNEAQ (reference sequence). The CDR3 protein is CASRTWTSGSQETQYF. The CDR3 DNA reads as TGTGCCAGCAGAACATGGACTAGCGGGTCTCAAGAGACCCAGTACTTC.

This clonotype was observed at least ten times. The chain combines TRBV9 with TRBJ2-5; the D call may be TRBD1 or TRBD2 (5 bases each). CDR1 is SGDLS and CDR2 is YYNGEE in the germline V gene. The germline V and J ends were trimmed by 3 bases and 3 bases, with 9 bases remaining between them. The CDR3 extends over 13 amino acids. The CDR3 protein is CASSEGTEETQYF. DNA of the CDR3: TGTGCCAGCAGCGAGGGGACCGAAGAGACCCAGTACTTC.

For this clonotype: A much bigger clone sits one base away, suggesting this may be a read error. The chain combines TRBV6-2 or TRBV6-3 with TRBJ2-1, with TRBD2 matching over 7 bases. The V segment lost 8 bases and the J segment 1 base; nucleotides outside the gene matches: 11. The CDR3 extends over 16 amino acids. The germline V gene has CDR1 MNHEY and CDR2 SVGEGT. CDR3: CASGSPAGASYNEQFF. CDR3 coding DNA: TGTGCCAGCGGTTCCCCGGCGGGAGCGTCCTACAATGAGCAGTTCTTC.

This clonotype was counted ten times or more. This rearrangement joins TRBV9 to TRBJ2-1; TRBD1 might be the D (5 bases). This CDR3 spans 15 amino acids. Germline V lookup: CDR1 SGDLS, CDR2 YYNGEE. The germline V and J ends were trimmed by 0 bases and 2 bases, with 9 bases remaining between them. The chain's CDR3 is CASSVGQGTYNEQFF. The CDR3 nucleotides are TGTGCCAGCAGCGTAGGGCAGGGAACCTACAATGAGCAGTTCTTC.

The table lists this clonotype with many counts. This chain connects TRBV6-1 to TRBJ1-1, with D unclear. V was clipped by 6 bases and J by 2 bases, with 10 bases between them. CDR1 MNHNS and CDR2 SASEGT come from the germline V gene. CDR3 length: 13 amino acids. CDR3 loop: CASRAQPNTEAFF. The CDR3 DNA reads as TGTGCCAGCAGGGCTCAACCAAACACTGAAGCTTTCTTT.

For this clonotype: A much more abundant neighbour one base away suggests this may be a read error. The gene calls are TRBV13 and TRBJ2-1; TRBD2 matches at 8 bases. The CDR3 contains 15 residues. The germline V gene has CDR1 PRHDT and CDR2 FYEKMQ (reference sequence). The DNA of the CDR3 is TGTGCCAGCGGCTTAGCGGGGAGGGCCGGTAATGAGCAGTTCTTC. Translating it yields CASGLAGRAGNEQFF.

This clonotype was found many times. The CDR3 bases are TGTGCCAGCAGCTTAGGAGGGCCCCTTAGCACAGATACGCAGTATTTT. Its translation: CASSLGGPLSTDTQYF. This chain connects TRBV7-2 to TRBJ2-3; D might be TRBD2 (5 bases). V was pared by 1 base and J by 0 bases, with 11 bases between. CDR1 and CDR2 (germline): SGHTA, FQGNSA. This CDR3 has 16 amino acids.